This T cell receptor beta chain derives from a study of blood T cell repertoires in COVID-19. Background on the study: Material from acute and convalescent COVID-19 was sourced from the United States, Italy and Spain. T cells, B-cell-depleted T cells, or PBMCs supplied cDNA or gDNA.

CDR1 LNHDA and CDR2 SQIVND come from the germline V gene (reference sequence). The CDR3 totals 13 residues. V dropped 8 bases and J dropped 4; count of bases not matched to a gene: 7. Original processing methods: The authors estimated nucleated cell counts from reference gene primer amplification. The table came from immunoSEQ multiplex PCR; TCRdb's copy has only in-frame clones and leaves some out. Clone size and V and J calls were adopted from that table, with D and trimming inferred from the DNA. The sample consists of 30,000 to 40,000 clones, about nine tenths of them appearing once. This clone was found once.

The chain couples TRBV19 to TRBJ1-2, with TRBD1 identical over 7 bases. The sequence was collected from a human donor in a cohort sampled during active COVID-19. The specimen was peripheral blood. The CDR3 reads CASHSTGSYGYTF. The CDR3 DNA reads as TGTGCCAGTCACTCGACAGGGAGCTATGGCTACACCTTC.